These 16 T cell receptor beta chains were all obtained from the same sample, sequenced in a study of neurological immune-mediated disorders. One entry per CDR3 protein results from TCRdb running MiXCR on the 5' RACE reads. The profile covers 60,000 to 85,000 distinct CDR3 sequences, with 4.8% appearing a single time and 2% to 2.5% taken by the ten largest. Sequencing was done on a sample of PBMCs. These receptors all come from a woman in her 70s with multiple sclerosis.

This clonotype occurred many times. The chain recombines TRBV6-6 with TRBJ2-2; 13 bases line up with TRBD2. Per germline, CDR1 MNHNY and CDR2 SVGAGI (reference sequence). The CDR3 spans 17 residues. Trimming cost V 4 bases and J 5 bases; bases outside gene matches: 7. The CDR3 sequence: CASSWPGLAGETGELFF. The CDR3 DNA follows: TGTGCCAGCAGTTGGCCCGGACTAGCGGGAGAGACCGGGGAGCTGTTTTTT.

The sample holds many counts of this clonotype. This CDR3 is CATSREQGTKNIQYF. The CDR3 DNA is TGTGCCACCAGCAGAGAACAGGGAACCAAAAACATTCAGTACTTC. This chain links TRBV15 with TRBJ2-4; D possibly corresponds to TRBD1 (6 bases). The CDR3 runs 15 residues. V was clipped by 0 bases and J by 2 bases, with 8 bases between them. Looked up from germline, CDR1 is LNHNV and CDR2 is YYDKDF (reference sequence).

This clonotype has ten or more counts. The genes are TRBV12-3 or TRBV12-4 and TRBJ2-1, with TRBD2 matching 7 bases. V was pared by 5 bases and J by 7 bases, with 14 bases of the junction left unmatched. The CDR3 sequence is 16 residues long. CDR3 amino acids: CASSLNRGRAKNEQFF. CDR3 nucleotides: TGTGCCAGCAGTCTCAATCGGGGGAGGGCCAAGAATGAGCAGTTCTTC.

This clonotype was seen at least ten times. The gene calls are TRBV4-1 and TRBJ2-7; D is ambiguous. CDR1 and CDR2 from the germline V gene are MGHRA and YSYEKL. Trimming took 2 bases from V and 0 from J, leaving 11 bases between them. This CDR3 is built from 15 residues. The CDR3 sequence is CASSQRTGSSYEQYF. In DNA, the CDR3 is TGCGCCAGCAGCCAAAGGACGGGTAGCTCCTACGAGCAGTACTTC.

This clonotype was seen repeatedly, ten times or more. The chain links TRBV29-1 to TRBJ1-1; 7 bases align to TRBD1. Germline V gene data show CDR1 as SQVTM and CDR2 as ANQGSEA. V was clipped by 8 bases and J by 10 bases; unmatched bases: 13. The CDR3 length is 12 residues. CDR3 loop: CSSTQTGRGAFF. CDR3 coding DNA: TGCAGCTCTACCCAGACAGGGCGAGGAGCTTTCTTT. Using reference TRBV29-1 and TRBJ1-1 for the parts outside the CDR3, the full variable domain is SAVISQKPSRDICQRGTSLTIQCQVDSQVTMMFWYRQQPGQSLTLIATANQGSEATYESGFVIDKFPISRPNLTFSTLTVSNMSPEDSSIYLCSSTQTGRGAFFGQGTRLTVV.

This clonotype has at least ten counts. The rearrangement joins TRBV29-1 to TRBJ1-4; D is unclear. From germline, CDR1 is SQVTM and CDR2 ANQGSEA. With 6 bases removed from V and 3 bases from J, the gap between germline ends came to 14 bases. The CDR3 is 14 residues long. In DNA, the CDR3 is TGCAGCGTCCGATTTAATTGGGCTAATGAAAAACTGTTTTTT. It translates to CSVRFNWANEKLFF.

There are many counts of this clonotype. The CDR3 nucleotides read TGTGCCAGCAGCTTAGAAGGGAGGCCAGCTTTCTTT. It is translated as CASSLEGRPAFF. The J gene is TRBJ1-1, the V gene TRBV7-2; no clear D gene. V was pared by 1 base and J by 10 bases, with 10 bases between. This CDR3 is built from 12 residues. The germline V gene encodes CDR1 SGHTA and CDR2 FQGNSA.

The chain employs TRBV20-1 and TRBJ1-2; D unclear. Germline loops: CDR1 DFQATT, CDR2 SNEGSKA (reference sequence). The CDR3 loop spans 13 amino acids. V dropped 5 bases and J dropped 11 bases, with 21 bases sitting between them. CDR3: CSASTAALWVYTF. The CDR3 DNA reads as TGCAGTGCTTCGACGGCCGCGCTATGGGTATACACCTTC.

The rearrangement uses TRBV20-1 and TRBJ2-1, with 16 positions matching TRBD2. Germline lookup yields CDR1 DFQATT and CDR2 SNEGSKA (reference sequence). The J segment lost 8 bases and the V segment lost 3 bases, leaving 1 base of the junction unmatched. CDR3 length: 14 amino acids. CDR3 residues: CSASGTSGRDEQFF. CDR3 nucleotide sequence: TGCAGTGCTAGTGGGACTAGCGGGAGGGATGAGCAGTTCTTC.

This clonotype was counted ten times or more. In nucleotides, the CDR3 is TGTGCCAGCAGTCGGACGGGGAACACTGAAGCTTTCTTT. This translates into CASSRTGNTEAFF. V and J are TRBV12-3 or TRBV12-4 and TRBJ1-1; no definite D call. V was cut by 5 bases and J by 1 base, with 8 bases left in between. The CDR3 is 13 amino acids.

As to this clonotype: Because the CDR3 is missing its conserved closing phenylalanine or tryptophan, this is likely a read error. The gene calls are TRBV5-1 and TRBJ1-2; TRBD1 might be the D (6 bases). Germline V gives CDR1 SGHRS, CDR2 YFSETQ. This CDR3 has 15 amino acids. The V gene lost 0 bases and the J gene lost 2 bases, with 11 bases spanning the gap. The CDR3 reads CASSLGTAENYGYTL. In DNA, the CDR3 is TGCGCCAGCAGCTTGGGGACAGCAGAAAACTATGGCTACACCTTA.

Many counts were recorded for this clonotype. The chain joins TRBV5-1 to TRBJ1-1, with unresolved D. V lost 0 bases to trimming and J lost 8 bases, with 8 bases between them. CDR3 length equals 12 residues. CDR1 and CDR2 (germline): SGHRS, YFSETQ. The CDR3 protein is CASSLGADEAFF. CDR3 in DNA: TGCGCCAGCAGCTTGGGGGCGGACGAAGCTTTCTTT.

This clonotype was counted only a few times. This rearrangement joins TRBV7-2 to TRBJ1-6; TRBD1 might be the D (5 bases). Trimming removed 3 bases from V and 9 bases from J, with 9 bases in between. The CDR3 runs 13 residues. CDR1 and CDR2 from the germline V gene are SGHTA and FQGNSA. The CDR3 DNA sequence: TGTGCCAGCAGCTTCCCAGGGAGTTCACCCCTCCACTTT. Translation: CASSFPGSSPLHF.

This sequence joins TRBV7-8 and TRBJ2-1; 7 nucleotides match TRBD1. V was pared by 5 bases and J by 14 bases, with 12 bases of the junction left unmatched. In germline, CDR1 is SGHVS, CDR2 FQNEAQ. There are 13 residues in the CDR3. CDR3 in amino acids: CASSPFGQALKFF. The DNA for the CDR3 is TGTGCCAGCAGCCCCTTCGGACAGGCCTTAAAGTTCTTC. Full variable domain (outside the CDR3, taken from reference TRBV7-8 and TRBJ2-1): GAGVSQSPRYKVAKRGQDVALRCDPISGHVSLFWYQQALGQGPEFLTYFQNEAQLDKSGLPSDRFFAERPEGSVSTLKIQRTQQEDSAVYLCASSPFGQALKFFGPGTRLTVL.

The chain carries TRBV24-1 and TRBJ2-3; TRBD2 is a possible D gene (6 bases). V gave up 3 bases and J gave up 4 bases, with 13 bases separating them. The V gene's germline CDR1 is KGHDR and CDR2 SFDVKD. This CDR3 is built from 15 residues. Here the CDR3 reads CATSDPTSYSDTQYF. The CDR3 DNA is TGTGCCACCAGTGATCCCACTAGCTACTCAGATACGCAGTATTTT.

This clonotype occurred many times. The CDR3 region has the DNA TGCGCCAGCAGCTCCCAGGGGTACGAGCAGTACTTC. Its protein product is CASSSQGYEQYF. The chain joins TRBV5-1 to TRBJ2-7; a weak D match, TRBD1 (6 bases). Germline V gene lookup returns CDR1 SGHRS and CDR2 YFSETQ. The CDR3 totals 12 residues. The V end was cut by 3 bases, the J end by 4 bases, with 8 bases between.